The present T cell receptor beta chain was sequenced within a study of CD8+CD57+ T cells in acquired aplastic anemia (dated by TCRdb to the late 2010s). Regarding the complete study: Extracted DNA from sorted CD4+ and CD8+ cells averaged around 2.9 ug, ranging from roughly 0.17 to 30 ug. CD8+CD57+ expansion was defined as a frequency above the mean frequency observed in healthy subjects. Results the study describes overall, beyond this receptor: CD8+ Simpson's diversity did not differ significantly between patients and healthy controls (P=0.060). Although roughly 29 CD8+ CDR3 sequences were shared by patients and controls, these sequences appeared highly expressed in patients and within the immunodominant clones of patients.

CDR1 and CDR2 were assigned from the germline V gene (reference sequence) as DFQATT and SNEGSKA. Counted from cysteine to phenylalanine, this CDR3 has 13 amino acids. The entry retains the CDR3 DNA only, 39 bases that are in frame from base 1. Trimming takes 1 base from V and 7 bases from J, and the germline ends sit 11 bases apart. This clonotype has just a few counts. Its recognized antigen is unknown. Base qualities are not at hand, and no much larger clone is one base apart. Patients chosen for sequencing had shown expansion of CD8+CD57+ cells by flow cytometry. All patients had severe acquired aplastic anemia diagnosed by International Study of Aplastic Anemia and Agranulocytosis and Camitta criteria. No patient had received any therapy when blood was sampled. In this study, sorted CD4+ and CD8+ T cells from the blood of healthy subjects and of severe aplastic anemia patients had their TCR repertoires deep-sequenced. Patients were enrolled in the USA under clinicaltrials.gov protocols 00001620, 01623167, 00001397, 00071045, 00081523 and 00961064. Ficoll-Paque density gradient centrifugation was used to isolate peripheral blood mononuclear cells. Before DNA extraction, CD4+ and CD8+ T cells were sorted with FACS or magnetic beads.

Genomic DNA was used as template for profiling of TCR beta VDJ combinations and CDR3 sequences. TCR repertoire sequencing was run on an Illumina HiSeq 2000. The authors' analysis ran thus. Repertoire assessment relied on Simpson's diversity index, CDR3 size and DJ length profiles, and TRBV/TRBJ rearrangement plots. The immunodominant clone was defined as the most abundant DNA sequence in deep sequencing data. CDR3 amino acid sequences were checked for sharing across subjects and were also compared against the VDJdb database and published repertoires. TCRdb's own reprocessing of the public reads used fastp at Q25 and MiXCR and kept productive beta chains. Rows are unified per CDR3 protein, each entry keeping the most common DNA and genes. None of the V and J calls come from the authors' own analysis; TCRdb made them. Recorded for this sample are 150,000 or so distinct CDR3 sequences; roughly 54% of them occurred a single time. The ten largest account for roughly 12% of the sample.

The sequence joins TRBV20-1 to TRBJ1-5; the D gene remains uncertain. The TCR originated in a human donor with aplastic anemia. The sample taken for sequencing was sorted CD4+, CD8+, or CD8+CD57+ T cells (not recorded which) from PBMCs. The CDR3 has the sequence CSARATSGQPQHF. The DNA reads TGCAGTGCTAGAGCCACAAGTGGGCAGCCCCAGCATTTT.